This T cell receptor beta chain emerged from a study of blood T cell repertoires in COVID-19. Study-level information: Samples representing acute and convalescent COVID-19 were sourced from the United States, Italy and Spain. Sample material is recorded as cDNA or gDNA derived from T cells, B-cell-depleted T cells, or PBMCs.

Authors' analysis steps: Cell counts per sample came from amplifying reference gene primers. Produced via immunoSEQ multiplex PCR; TCRdb's table is partial and in-frame only. V, J and clone size derive from that table, while D and trimming were established from the DNA sequence. Among roughly 250,000 clones, around 81% were seen once, and the ten largest hold roughly 2.9%. Trimming cost V 3 bases and J 3 bases, with 9 bases left between them. The CDR3 totals 15 residues. The germline V gene encodes CDR1 ENHRY and CDR2 SYGVKD. The receptor was isolated from a woman aged 60-75 years with active or convalescent COVID-19. Sequencing input: peripheral blood. The rearrangement joins TRBV10-3 to TRBJ1-6; D is undetermined. DNA of the CDR3: TGTGCCATCAGTGACGGTTTAGACTATAATTCACCCCTCCACTTT. Amino acid sequence: CAISDGLDYNSPLHF.